This T cell receptor beta chain was sequenced in a study of T cell repertoires in cytomegalovirus infection. This clonotype has more than one count but fewer than ten. Its antigen is still unknown. MiXCR, run by TCRdb on the reads, gives a single entry per CDR3 protein. The profile shows some 940,000 distinct CDR3 sequences, around 30% of them singletons. Trimming took off 3 bases at V and 5 bases at J, with 19 bases between the two ends. The CDR3 is 17 residues long. CDR1 and CDR2 from the germline V gene are LNHDA and SQIVND (reference sequence). The rearrangement uses TRBV19 and TRBJ2-2, with D possibly called TRBD1 or TRBD2 (6 bases each). This sample comprised cultured CD8+ T cells from PBMCs, obtained from culture after CMV antigen stimulation. This clonotype was sampled from a human donor in good health (CMV status not recorded). Some clones in this sample may be carry-over from other donors' samples. CDR3 coding DNA: TGTGCCAGTAGTATCTCGGAATGGGGGGCGAGAACCGGGGAGCTGTTTTTT. This translates into CASSISEWGARTGELFF.